Reported below is one T cell receptor beta chain. Its specificity is not known. The sample originates from a study of long-term antiretroviral therapy in people with HIV. Study results and caveats: ART adherence was not documented, and neither viral resistance nor therapy changes had any data.

The length of the CDR3 is 11 residues. Germline V gene data show CDR1 as MDHEN and CDR2 as SYDVKM. Deletions cut 3 bases from V and 5 bases from J, with 4 bases between. Specimens held about 0.9-10 million cryopreserved PBMC prior to DNA extraction. Survey level was the resolution at which the v3.0 immunoSEQ assay ran. Sequencing had a target that covered about 40,000-50,000 T-cell genomes per sample. Sequenced by immunoSEQ multiplex PCR; TCRdb stores in-frame clones only, minus some. Of about 19,000 clones in the sample, approximately 88% were seen once. V usage is TRBV28 and J usage is TRBJ2-5; no definite D call. The sequence came from a man aged 18 to 30 with HIV. This material consisted of unsorted PBMCs, taken 2.1 years after starting antiretroviral therapy. This chain's CDR3 is CASSFSETQYF. In DNA form, the CDR3 reads TGTGCCAGCAGTTTCTCCGAGACCCAGTACTTC.